Each of the 7 T cell receptor beta chains below was sequenced from the same sample in a study of beta chain features in type 1 diabetes. Investigators reverse transcribed all isolated RNA, so they sequenced expressed TCRB transcripts. Sequenced by immunoSEQ multiplex PCR; TCRdb stores in-frame clones only, minus some. The table includes a few hundred thousand clones, roughly 22% detected once. Overall study findings and caveats: Within each of all four CD4+ subsets, Type 1 diabetes patients had TCRB CDR3s that were moderately but significantly shorter.

Their antigens remain unidentified. Sequenced material: naive CD4+ T cells from blood. These receptors all come from a woman aged 40 to 50 with type 1 diabetes.

This clone was counted a few times. The rearrangement links TRBV28 to TRBJ2-7; D is possibly TRBD1 (5 bases). V was cut by 7 bases and J by 11 bases, with 18 bases left in between. The CDR3 covers 12 residues. Per germline, CDR1 MDHEN and CDR2 SYDVKM. In nucleotides, the CDR3 is TGTGCCAGCACCACTGGTAGGACAACAAAGTACTTC. It specifies CASTTGRTTKYF.

In its sample, this clone was seen a few times. CDR3 sequence: CASSLFGDPHNSPLHF. For the CDR3, the DNA is TGTGCCAGCAGCTTATTCGGGGATCCACATAATTCACCCCTCCACTTT. The chain carries TRBV7-3 and TRBJ1-6, with D unclear. V lost 2 bases to trimming and J lost 5 bases, with 13 bases between them. CDR1 is SGHTA and CDR2 is FQGTGA in the germline V gene. The CDR3 spans 16 residues.

The V call is TRBV6-6, the J call TRBJ1-5; D not resolved. The CDR3 sequence is 16 residues long. Deletions cut 0 bases from V and 0 bases from J, with 9 bases between. Germline CDR1 and CDR2: MNHNY and SVGAGI (reference sequence). In nucleotides, the CDR3 is TGTGCCAGCAGTTACTCCCCCGGGTTTAGCAATCAGCCCCAGCATTTT. The encoded protein is CASSYSPGFSNQPQHF.

The chain combines TRBV9 with TRBJ2-7; 11 bases align to TRBD1. Germline CDR1 is SGDLS and CDR2 is YYNGEE. This CDR3 is 15 amino acids long. The trim removed 4 bases at V and 5 bases at J, leaving 8 bases unmatched. CDR3 sequence reads: CASSPSWTGGNEQYF. CDR3 sequence (DNA): TGTGCCAGCAGCCCATCGTGGACAGGGGGCAACGAGCAGTACTTC.

The DNA for the CDR3 is TGTGCCTGGAGCTCAGGGGGCGGACAGCCCCAGCATTTT. This encodes CAWSSGGGQPQHF. This sequence joins TRBV30 and TRBJ1-5; 8 nucleotides line up with TRBD1. Trimming took 3 bases from V and 7 from J; bases not matched to a gene: 5. Germline V gene data show CDR1 as GTSNPN and CDR2 as SVGIG (reference sequence). The CDR3 has 13 amino acids.

This clone was counted between two and nine times. This chain joins TRBV4-1 and TRBJ2-2; no clear D gene. This CDR3 contains 12 residues. Germline loops: CDR1 MGHRA, CDR2 YSYEKL. The V end was cut by 4 bases, the J end by 8 bases, with 8 bases between. Here the CDR3 DNA reads TGCGCCAGCAGCCTAGAGAGGGGGGAGCTGTTTTTT. It yields the protein CASSLERGELFF.

The gene calls are TRBV4-3 and TRBJ1-5; TRBD1 matches 8 bases. V shed 4 bases, J shed 5 bases, and the junction held 1 base outside the gene matches. Germline CDR1 and CDR2: LGHNA and YSLEER. The CDR3 is 13 amino acids. Here the CDR3 DNA reads TGCGCCAGCAGCCGGGGACAGGATCAGCCCCAGCATTTT. As protein: CASSRGQDQPQHF.